This T cell receptor (beta chain) was documented in a study of blood T cell repertoires in COVID-19. Study as a whole: The origin of the acute and convalescent COVID-19 samples was the United States, Italy and Spain. T cells, B-cell-depleted T cells, or PBMCs provided the cDNA or gDNA that served as material.

How the authors handled the data: Reference gene primer amplification gave estimated nucleated cell counts. Here immunoSEQ multiplex PCR was the method, and the copy in TCRdb shows in-frame clones only, minus some. The DNA was the basis for D and trimming; V, J and clone size are from that table. Among about 180,000 clones listed, 70% to 90% were seen once. This CDR3 has 13 residues. The germline V gene has CDR1 MNHEY and CDR2 SVGAGI. Deletions cut 7 bases from V and 4 bases from J, with 10 bases between. This chain links TRBV6-5 with TRBJ1-4, with a tentative D call TRBD1 (5 bases). The sequence derives from a human donor with active or convalescent COVID-19. The donor label of this sample is uncertain. Sequenced input: peripheral blood. The CDR3 sequence is CASMGQINEKLFF. The CDR3 DNA sequence: TGTGCCAGCATGGGGCAGATTAATGAAAAACTGTTTTTT.